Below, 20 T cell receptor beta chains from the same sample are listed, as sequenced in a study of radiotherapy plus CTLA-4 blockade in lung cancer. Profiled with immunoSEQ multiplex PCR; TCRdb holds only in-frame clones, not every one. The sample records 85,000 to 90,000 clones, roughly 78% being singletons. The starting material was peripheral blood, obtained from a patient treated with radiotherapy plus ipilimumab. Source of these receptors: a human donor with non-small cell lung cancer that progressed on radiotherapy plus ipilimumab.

The CDR3 protein is CASSPKARGSYTF. DNA for the CDR3: TGTGCCAGCAGTCCCAAGGCCCGCGGGAGCTACACCTTC. This chain links TRBV28 with TRBJ1-2; D is undetermined. V dropped 5 bases and J dropped 9 bases, with 16 bases sitting between them. Germline CDR1 and CDR2: MDHEN and SYDVKM. The CDR3 is 13 amino acids.

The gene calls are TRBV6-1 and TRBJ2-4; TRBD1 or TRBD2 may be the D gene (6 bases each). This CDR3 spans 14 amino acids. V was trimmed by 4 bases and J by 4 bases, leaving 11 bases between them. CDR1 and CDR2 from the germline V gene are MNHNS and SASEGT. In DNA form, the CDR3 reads TGTGCCAGCAGTGTATCGGGGGCAAAAAACATTCAGTACTTC. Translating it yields CASSVSGAKNIQYF.

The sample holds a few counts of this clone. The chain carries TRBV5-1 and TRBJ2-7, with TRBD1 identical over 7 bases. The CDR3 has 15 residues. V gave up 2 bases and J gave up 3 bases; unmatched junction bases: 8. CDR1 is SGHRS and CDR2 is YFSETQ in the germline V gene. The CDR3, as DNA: TGCGCCAGCAGCTTAGGGACAGAGGATTACTACGAGCAGTACTTC. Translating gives CASSLGTEDYYEQYF.

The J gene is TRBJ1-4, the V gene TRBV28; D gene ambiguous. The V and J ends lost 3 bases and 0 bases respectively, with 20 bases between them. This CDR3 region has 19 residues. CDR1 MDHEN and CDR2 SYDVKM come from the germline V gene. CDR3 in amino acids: CASSFSSRASLATNEKLFF. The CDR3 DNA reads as TGTGCCAGCAGTTTCTCATCTCGGGCCTCTCTAGCAACTAATGAAAAACTGTTTTTT.

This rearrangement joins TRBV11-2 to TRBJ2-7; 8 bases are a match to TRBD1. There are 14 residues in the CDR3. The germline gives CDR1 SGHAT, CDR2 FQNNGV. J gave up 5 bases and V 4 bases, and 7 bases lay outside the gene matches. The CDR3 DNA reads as TGTGCCAGCAGCTCCGACAGGGGTGCCGACGAGCAGTACTTC. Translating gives CASSSDRGADEQYF.

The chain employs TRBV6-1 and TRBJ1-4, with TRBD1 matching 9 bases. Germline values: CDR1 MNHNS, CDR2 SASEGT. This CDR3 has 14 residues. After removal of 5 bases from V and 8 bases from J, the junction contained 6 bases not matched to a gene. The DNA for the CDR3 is TGTGCCAGCAGTTCGGGACAGGGTCGCGAAAAACTGTTTTTT. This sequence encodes CASSSGQGREKLFF.

As DNA, the CDR3 is TGTGCCAGCAGTCTCGGCCACACAGATACGCAGTATTTT. Protein: CASSLGHTDTQYF. The chain uses TRBV6-5 and TRBJ2-3, with D unclear. The CDR3 totals 13 residues. Trimming removed 5 bases at V and 2 bases at J, with 8 bases between. Germline loops: CDR1 MNHEY, CDR2 SVGAGI.

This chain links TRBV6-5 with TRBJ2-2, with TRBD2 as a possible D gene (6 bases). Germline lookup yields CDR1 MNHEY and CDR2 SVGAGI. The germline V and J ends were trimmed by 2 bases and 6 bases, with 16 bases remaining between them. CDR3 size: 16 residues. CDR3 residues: CASSYVTGDSPGELFF. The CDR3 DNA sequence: TGTGCCAGCAGTTACGTAACGGGGGATTCTCCCGGGGAGCTGTTTTTT.

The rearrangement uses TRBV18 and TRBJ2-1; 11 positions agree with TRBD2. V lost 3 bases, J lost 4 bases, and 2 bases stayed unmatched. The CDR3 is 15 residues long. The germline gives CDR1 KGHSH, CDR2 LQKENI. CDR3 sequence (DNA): TGTGCCAGCTCACCGCTAGCGGGGGGTTACAATGAGCAGTTCTTC. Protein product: CASSPLAGGYNEQFF.

Written as DNA, the CDR3 is TGTGCCAGCAGCGTAGGTGGGGAGGCAAGGGATGAGCAGTTCTTC. Its protein is CASSVGGEARDEQFF. The chain carries TRBV9 and TRBJ2-1; TRBD2 might be the D (6 bases). Germline CDR1 SGDLS, CDR2 YYNGEE. V was shortened by 0 bases and J by 8 bases, with 15 bases between the two germline ends. CDR3 size: 15 residues. The variable domain in full, with the rest retrieved from reference TRBV9 and TRBJ2-1, is DSGVTQTPKHLITATGQRVTLRCSPRSGDLSVYWYQQSLDQGLQFLIQYYNGEERAKGNILERFSAQQFPDLHSELNLSSLELGDSALYFCASSVGGEARDEQFFGPGTRLTVL.

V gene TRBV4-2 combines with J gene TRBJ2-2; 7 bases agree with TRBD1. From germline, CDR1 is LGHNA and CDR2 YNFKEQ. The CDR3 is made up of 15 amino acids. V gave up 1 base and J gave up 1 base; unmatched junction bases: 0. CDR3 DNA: TGTGCCAGCAGCCAAGGGACAGGGAACACCGGGGAGCTGTTTTTT. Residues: CASSQGTGNTGELFF.

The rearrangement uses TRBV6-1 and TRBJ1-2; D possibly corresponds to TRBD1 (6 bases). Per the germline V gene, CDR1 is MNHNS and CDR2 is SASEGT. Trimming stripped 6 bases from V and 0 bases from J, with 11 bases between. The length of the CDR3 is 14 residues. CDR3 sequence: CASRRAGANYGYTF. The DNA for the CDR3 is TGTGCCAGCAGGCGGGCAGGGGCTAACTATGGCTACACCTTC.

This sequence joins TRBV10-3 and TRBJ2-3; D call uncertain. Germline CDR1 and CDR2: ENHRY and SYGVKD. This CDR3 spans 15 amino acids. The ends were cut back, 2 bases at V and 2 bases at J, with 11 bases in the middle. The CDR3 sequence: CAISEPGVDTDTQYF. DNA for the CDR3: TGTGCCATCAGTGAGCCGGGTGTTGACACAGATACGCAGTATTTT.

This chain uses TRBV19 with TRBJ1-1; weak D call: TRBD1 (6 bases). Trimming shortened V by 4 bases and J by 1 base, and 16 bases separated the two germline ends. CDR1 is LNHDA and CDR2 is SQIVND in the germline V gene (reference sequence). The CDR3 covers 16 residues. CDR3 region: CASSRSPGAANTEAFF. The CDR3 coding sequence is TGTGCCAGTAGTAGGAGTCCGGGGGCGGCGAACACTGAAGCTTTCTTT.

Here the CDR3 reads CASSSWTANTGELFF. CDR3 DNA sequence: TGTGCCAGCAGCTCATGGACAGCGAACACCGGGGAGCTGTTTTTT. The J gene is TRBJ2-2, the V gene TRBV5-8; D perhaps matches TRBD1 (6 bases). The V and J ends lost 3 bases and 0 bases respectively, with 9 bases between them. The CDR3 extends over 15 amino acids. The germline V gene has CDR1 SGHTS and CDR2 YDEGEE.

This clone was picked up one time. The CDR3 region has the DNA TGTGCCACCCAGCGGAGCCCTAACTATGGCTACACCTTC. As protein: CATQRSPNYGYTF. The chain is built from TRBV7-3 and TRBJ1-2; unclear D gene. Germline CDR1 is SGHTA and CDR2 is FQGTGA. V was clipped by 10 bases and J by 0 bases, with 12 bases between them. The CDR3 sequence is 13 residues long.

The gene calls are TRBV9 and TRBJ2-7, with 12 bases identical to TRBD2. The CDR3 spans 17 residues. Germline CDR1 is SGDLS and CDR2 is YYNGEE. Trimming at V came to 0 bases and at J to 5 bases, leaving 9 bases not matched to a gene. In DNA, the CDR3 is TGTGCCAGCAGCGTAGGCCGACTAGCGGGAGTGATCGACGAGCAGTACTTC. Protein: CASSVGRLAGVIDEQYF.

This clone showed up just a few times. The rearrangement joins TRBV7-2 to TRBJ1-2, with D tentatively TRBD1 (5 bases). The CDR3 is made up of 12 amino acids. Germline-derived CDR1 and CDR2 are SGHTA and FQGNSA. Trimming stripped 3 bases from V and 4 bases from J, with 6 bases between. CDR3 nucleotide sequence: TGTGCCAGCAGCTTGAGGGGCTATGGCTACACCTTC. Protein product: CASSLRGYGYTF.

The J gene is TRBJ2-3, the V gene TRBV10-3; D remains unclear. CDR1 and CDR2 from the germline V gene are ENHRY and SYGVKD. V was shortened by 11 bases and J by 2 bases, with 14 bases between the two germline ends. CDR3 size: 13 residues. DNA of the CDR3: TGTGCCGTGGGTGACCCGATCACAGATACGCAGTATTTT. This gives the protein CAVGDPITDTQYF.

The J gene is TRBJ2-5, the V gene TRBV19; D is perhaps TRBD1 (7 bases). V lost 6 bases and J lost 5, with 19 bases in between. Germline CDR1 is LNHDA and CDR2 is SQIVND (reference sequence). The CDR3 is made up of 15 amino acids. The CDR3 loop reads CASSLGGTVGETQYF. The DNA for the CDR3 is TGTGCCAGTAGCCTTGGAGGGACAGTTGGGGAGACCCAGTACTTC.